What follows is one TCR beta chain and its context. Its antigen is currently not known. No clone much larger than this one lies a single base away; base qualities are absent. These data originate in a study of control samples from healthy donors and cancer patients (TCRdb year 2020). The library was built by means of the immunoSEQ multiplex PCR assay. The source is immuneACCESS, and TCRdb retained only in-frame sequences with V and J called. Part of the clones is not carried over; for the studies checked, unresolved V genes explain less than half of this, and the remainder is unexplained. Present in this sample are approximately 98,000 clones, about 80% of which were seen just once. The ten biggest clones cover around 6.2% of the sample. Its CDR3 holds 18 amino acids, cysteine through phenylalanine. Just CDR3 DNA is preserved here, 54 bases in frame from base 1. CDR1 and CDR2 were assigned from the germline V gene as SQVTM and ANQGSEA. V has 1 base trimmed and J has 5 bases trimmed; junction bases matching no gene number 17.

The sequence derives from a man aged 18 to 29 in good health. Sequencing used blood. The chain is encoded by TRBV29-1 joined to TRBJ2-5, and 9 bases in between align with TRBD2. The CDR3 reads CSVEAFPGRGSGGETQYF. The bases are TGCAGCGTTGAAGCCTTCCCCGGTCGAGGTAGCGGGGGCGAGACCCAGTACTTC.